This T cell receptor (beta chain) emerged from a study of blood T cell repertoires in COVID-19. Study context: Samples taken during acute and convalescent COVID-19 were collected in the United States, Italy and Spain.

After removal of 1 base from V and 5 bases from J, the junction contained 6 bases not matched to a gene. The CDR3 extends over 16 amino acids. Looked up from germline, CDR1 is LGHNA and CDR2 is YNFKEQ. Original handling: Estimation of nucleated cell counts was performed using reference gene primer amplification. The protocol was immunoSEQ multiplex PCR, while the TCRdb copy is restricted to in-frame clones and leaves out a portion. V, J and clone size reflect that table, while D and trimming were determined from the DNA. The sample has 150,000 to 160,000 clones, approximately 80% seen once; the top ten hold 25% to 35%.

This sequence joins TRBV4-2 and TRBJ2-3; 10 bases map to TRBD2. Sequencing was performed on peripheral blood. The sequence came from a woman aged 55-75 years with acute or convalescent COVID-19. The CDR3 loop reads CASSQVGSGGLDTQYF. Written as DNA, the CDR3 is TGTGCCAGCAGCCAAGTCGGTAGCGGGGGGTTAGATACGCAGTATTTT.